This T cell receptor (beta chain) was sequenced for a study of cytomegalovirus exposure and HLA in healthy donors. V dropped 6 bases and J dropped 0; count of bases not matched to a gene: 13. Germline CDR1 SNHLY, CDR2 FYNNEI. The CDR3 covers 17 residues. This clone was picked up one time. Sequenced by immunoSEQ multiplex PCR; TCRdb stores in-frame clones only, minus some. The sample consists of 250,000 to 400,000 clones, around 90% of them appearing once. This receptor was obtained from a man aged 25-45 years in good health and CMV-seronegative. The sequenced material came from PBMCs. The chain joins TRBV2 to TRBJ1-1, with 7 nucleotides matching TRBD1. CDR3 sequence: CASRLPTTGDLNTEAFF. DNA of the CDR3: TGTGCCAGCAGGCTTCCAACAACAGGGGACCTGAACACTGAAGCTTTCTTT. Drawing the rest from reference TRBV2 and TRBJ1-1, the complete variable domain is EPEVTQTPSHQVTQMGQEVILRCVPISNHLYFYWYRQILGQKVEFLVSFYNNEISEKSEIFDDQFSVERPDGSNFTLKIRSTKLEDSAMYFCASRLPTTGDLNTEAFFGQGTRLTVV.